The 19 T cell receptor beta chains below were found in one sample sequenced in a study of OX40 agonist ivuxolimab in advanced cancers. Sequencing used immunoSEQ multiplex PCR; TCRdb keeps in-frame clones, though not all of them. The data show 55,000 to 65,000 clones, approximately 90% seen once. This sample comprised CD4+ or CD8+ T cells sorted from blood, obtained in a trial of the OX40 agonist ivuxolimab. The receptors were sampled from an adult with an advanced solid tumor such as melanoma, head and neck, liver or kidney cancer.

This chain links TRBV27 with TRBJ1-1, with D perhaps matching TRBD1 (5 bases). The V gene's germline CDR1 is MNHEY and CDR2 SMNVEV (reference sequence). Trimming removed 10 bases at V and 1 base at J, with 13 bases between. The CDR3 is made up of 13 amino acids. The CDR3 DNA is TGTGCCACAGGGCAGGGTTGGAACACTGAAGCTTTCTTT. Its translation is CATGQGWNTEAFF.

The gene calls are TRBV6-5 and TRBJ2-7, with D unclear. Trimming stripped 0 bases from V and 4 bases from J, with 7 bases between. The CDR3 sequence is 13 residues long. Germline values: CDR1 MNHEY, CDR2 SVGAGI. CDR3 nucleotide sequence: TGTGCCAGCAGTTACTCGAGACTGTACGAGCAGTACTTC. It specifies CASSYSRLYEQYF.

The chain links TRBV19 to TRBJ2-1; 9 bases line up with TRBD2. Germline-derived CDR1 and CDR2 are LNHDA and SQIVND (reference sequence). CDR3 length equals 13 residues. The trim removed 7 bases at V and 7 bases at J, leaving 5 bases unmatched. The CDR3 loop reads CASNGGGVNEQFF. The CDR3 nucleotides are TGTGCCAGTAACGGCGGGGGGGTAAATGAGCAGTTCTTC. Looking up the rest from reference TRBV19 and TRBJ2-1 gives the full variable domain: DGGITQSPKYLFRKEGQNVTLSCEQNLNHDAMYWYRQDPGQGLRLIYYSQIVNDFQKGDIAEGYSVSREKKESFPLTVTSAQKNPTAFYLCASNGGGVNEQFFGPGTRLTVL.

This chain uses TRBV6-5 with TRBJ1-5; no clear D gene. The ends were cut back, 2 bases at V and 6 bases at J, with 11 bases in the middle. The CDR3 is 14 residues long. The germline V gene encodes CDR1 MNHEY and CDR2 SVGAGI. The CDR3 region has the DNA TGTGCCAGCAGTTACGTTAGGGCGAGTCAGCCCCAGCATTTT. This sequence encodes CASSYVRASQPQHF.

The chain joins TRBV19 to TRBJ2-4, with D perhaps matching TRBD1 or TRBD2 (5 bases each). Germline values: CDR1 LNHDA, CDR2 SQIVND (reference sequence). V was shortened by 5 bases and J by 6 bases, with 14 bases between the two germline ends. The length of the CDR3 is 14 residues. The CDR3 region is CASSSGPLGNIQYF. The CDR3 region has the DNA TGTGCCAGTAGTTCGGGACCACTAGGAAACATTCAGTACTTC.

This clone was seen once. This chain joins TRBV2 and TRBJ2-7, with 10 bases fitting TRBD2. This CDR3 is built from 17 residues. Trimming cost V 3 bases and J 0 bases; bases outside gene matches: 8. Germline V CDR1 and CDR2: SNHLY, FYNNEI. Here the CDR3 DNA reads TGTGCCAGCAGTGACAGGACTAGCGGTCCTAACTCCTACGAGCAGTACTTC. Amino acid sequence: CASSDRTSGPNSYEQYF.

The chain carries TRBV9 and TRBJ1-1; the D is unclear. Trimming took 0 bases from V and 5 from J, leaving 11 bases between them. The CDR3 is made up of 14 amino acids. Germline assignment: CDR1 SGDLS and CDR2 YYNGEE. CDR3 bases: TGTGCCAGCAGCGTAGAACCCGACCCAACTGAAGCTTTCTTT. Amino acid sequence: CASSVEPDPTEAFF.

The chain links TRBV27 to TRBJ1-5; tentative D call: TRBD1 (5 bases). V lost 1 base and J 0 bases, leaving 13 bases between the germline ends. The CDR3 has 17 amino acids. Germline lookup yields CDR1 MNHEY and CDR2 SMNVEV (reference sequence). The CDR3 protein is CASSLYPKGSSNQPQHF. CDR3 DNA: TGTGCCAGCAGTTTATACCCCAAGGGGTCTAGCAATCAGCCCCAGCATTTT.

This rearrangement joins TRBV23-1 to TRBJ1-3, with D possibly being TRBD1 (5 bases). Being an ORF, TRBV23-1 has a function that is uncertain. The CDR3 is made up of 16 amino acids. Trimming pared 7 bases from V and 0 bases from J, leaving 16 bases between. The CDR3 coding sequence is TGCGCCAGCACCCAATCGAAGGGGCACTCTGGAAACACCATATATTTT. Translating it yields CASTQSKGHSGNTIYF.

The DNA for the CDR3 is TGTGCCAGCAGCGCACAGGGGGCACTTGAAAAACTGTTTTTT. Translating it yields CASSAQGALEKLFF. The chain employs TRBV9 and TRBJ1-4, with TRBD1 identical over 9 bases. V lost 3 bases and J lost 7; bases outside the gene matches: 4. The CDR3 spans 14 residues. Germline CDR1 reads SGDLS; CDR2 reads YYNGEE.

This clone has only one observation. The chain employs TRBV27 and TRBJ2-5; D perhaps matches TRBD2 (6 bases). V was cut by 0 bases and J by 5 bases, with 16 bases left in between. The germline V gene has CDR1 MNHEY and CDR2 SMNVEV (reference sequence). The CDR3 runs 16 residues. CDR3 DNA: TGTGCCAGCAGTTTATCGACTAGGGAAGGTTACGAGACCCAGTACTTC. This gives the protein CASSLSTREGYETQYF.

This sequence joins TRBV6-1 and TRBJ1-2; D might be TRBD1 (5 bases). Per germline, CDR1 MNHNS and CDR2 SASEGT. CDR3 length equals 14 residues. The germline V and J ends were trimmed by 2 bases and 3 bases, with 10 bases remaining between them. As DNA, the CDR3 is TGTGCCAGCAGTGAAAGTCAGGGTGACTATGGCTACACCTTC. Residues: CASSESQGDYGYTF.

This chain uses TRBV28 with TRBJ1-6; no definite D call. Between the trimmed V and J ends, which lost 1 base and 0 bases, there was a span of 7 bases. This CDR3 comprises 16 residues. Germline assignment: CDR1 MDHEN and CDR2 SYDVKM. The chain's CDR3 is CASSLSGSSYNSPLHF. DNA of the CDR3: TGTGCCAGCAGTTTATCGGGGAGCTCCTATAATTCACCCCTCCACTTT.

The J gene is TRBJ2-3, the V gene TRBV9; 7 bases fit TRBD2. The CDR3 contains 15 residues. The ends lost 5 bases at V and 0 bases at J; junction bases unmatched: 6. CDR1 is SGDLS, CDR2 YYNGEE, per germline. The chain's CDR3 is CASRRSGVSTDTQYF. CDR3 sequence (DNA): TGTGCCAGCAGAAGGAGCGGGGTTAGCACAGATACGCAGTATTTT.

The count of this clone is one. The V and J genes are TRBV7-9 and TRBJ2-1; TRBD2 agrees at 8 bases. Unmatched junction bases numbered 12, after V lost 5 bases and J lost 0 bases. Germline V gives CDR1 SEHNR, CDR2 FQNEAQ (reference sequence). This CDR3 is 18 amino acids long. CDR3 sequence reads: CASSPPGGATSSYNEQFF. CDR3 DNA sequence: TGTGCCAGCAGCCCTCCGGGAGGGGCGACGAGCTCCTACAATGAGCAGTTCTTC.

The V call is TRBV6-5, the J call TRBJ1-1, with D uncertain. The CDR3 has 16 amino acids. Deletions cut 0 bases from V and 5 bases from J, with 16 bases between. Germline assignment: CDR1 MNHEY and CDR2 SVGAGI. CDR3 protein: CASSYSRTVLETEAFF. In DNA, the CDR3 is TGTGCCAGCAGTTACTCTCGGACCGTCCTGGAGACTGAAGCTTTCTTT.

The rearrangement uses TRBV19 and TRBJ1-3; 7 bases are a match to TRBD1. Germline V lookup: CDR1 LNHDA, CDR2 SQIVND (reference sequence). Trimming at V came to 4 bases and at J to 0 bases, leaving 6 bases not matched to a gene. The CDR3 is 16 amino acids. The CDR3 reads CASSSLGQRSGNTIYF. CDR3 coding DNA: TGTGCCAGTAGTAGCTTGGGACAGCGCTCTGGAAACACCATATATTTT.

The V gene is TRBV4-2, the J gene TRBJ1-5; TRBD1 aligns across 9 bases. V lost 4 bases, J lost 3 bases, and 7 bases stayed unmatched. This CDR3 comprises 16 residues. CDR1 LGHNA and CDR2 YNFKEQ come from the germline V gene. CDR3 loop: CASSPEQGALNQPQHF. CDR3 DNA: TGTGCCAGCAGCCCAGAACAGGGGGCGCTCAATCAGCCCCAGCATTTT.

This chain links TRBV7-2 with TRBJ2-2; D gene unclear. V lost 1 base and J lost 2, with 8 bases in between. The CDR3 is 15 residues long. Germline-derived CDR1 and CDR2 are SGHTA and FQGNSA. CDR3 sequence: CASSLGQSNTGELFF. The CDR3 DNA sequence: TGTGCCAGCAGCTTAGGGCAGTCAAACACCGGGGAGCTGTTTTTT.